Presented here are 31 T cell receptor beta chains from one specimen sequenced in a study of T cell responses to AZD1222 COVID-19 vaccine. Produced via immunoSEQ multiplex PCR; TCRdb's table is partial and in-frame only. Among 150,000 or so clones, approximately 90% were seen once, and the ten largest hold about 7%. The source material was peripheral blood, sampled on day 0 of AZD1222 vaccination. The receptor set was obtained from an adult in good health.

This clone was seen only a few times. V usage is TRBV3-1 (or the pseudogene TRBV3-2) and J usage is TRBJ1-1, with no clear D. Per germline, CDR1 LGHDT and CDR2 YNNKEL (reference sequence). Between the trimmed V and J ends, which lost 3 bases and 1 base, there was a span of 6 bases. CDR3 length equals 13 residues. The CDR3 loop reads CASSHGGNTEAFF. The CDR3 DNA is TGTGCCAGCAGCCATGGAGGGAACACTGAAGCTTTCTTT.

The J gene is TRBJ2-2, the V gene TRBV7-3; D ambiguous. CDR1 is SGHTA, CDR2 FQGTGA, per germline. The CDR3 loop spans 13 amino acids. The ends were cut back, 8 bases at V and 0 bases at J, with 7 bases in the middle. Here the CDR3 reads CASVEANTGELFF. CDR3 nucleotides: TGTGCCAGCGTGGAAGCGAACACCGGGGAGCTGTTTTTT.

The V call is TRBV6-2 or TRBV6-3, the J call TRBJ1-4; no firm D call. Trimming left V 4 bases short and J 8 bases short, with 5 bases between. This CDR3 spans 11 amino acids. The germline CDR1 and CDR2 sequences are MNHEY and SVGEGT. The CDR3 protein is CASSSREKLFF. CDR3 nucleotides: TGTGCCAGCAGTTCAAGAGAAAAACTGTTTTTT.

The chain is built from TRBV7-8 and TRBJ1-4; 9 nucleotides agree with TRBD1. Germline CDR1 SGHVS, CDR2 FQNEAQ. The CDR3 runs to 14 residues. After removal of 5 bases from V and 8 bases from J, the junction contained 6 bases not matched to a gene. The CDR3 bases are TGTGCCAGCAGCACGGGGACAGGGAGGGAAAAACTGTTTTTT. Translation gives CASSTGTGREKLFF.

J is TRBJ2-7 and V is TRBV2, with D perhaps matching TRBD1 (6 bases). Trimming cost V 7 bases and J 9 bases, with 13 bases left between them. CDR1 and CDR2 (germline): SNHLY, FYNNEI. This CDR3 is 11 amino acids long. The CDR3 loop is CASTQKGVQYF. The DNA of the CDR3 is TGTGCCAGCACTCAGAAGGGGGTGCAGTACTTC. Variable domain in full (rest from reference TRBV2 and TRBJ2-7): EPEVTQTPSHQVTQMGQEVILRCVPISNHLYFYWYRQILGQKVEFLVSFYNNEISEKSEIFDDQFSVERPDGSNFTLKIRSTKLEDSAMYFCASTQKGVQYFGPGTRLTVT.

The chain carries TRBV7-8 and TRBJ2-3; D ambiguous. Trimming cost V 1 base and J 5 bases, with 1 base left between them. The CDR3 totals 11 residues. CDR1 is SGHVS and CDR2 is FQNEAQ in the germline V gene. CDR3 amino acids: CASSLEDTQYF. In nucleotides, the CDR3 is TGTGCCAGCAGCTTAGAAGATACGCAGTATTTT.

The CDR3 spells CASSTGHRSWETQYF. In DNA form, the CDR3 reads TGTGCCAGCAGTACGGGACACCGGTCGTGGGAGACCCAGTACTTC. The chain joins TRBV6-5 to TRBJ2-5; maybe TRBD1 (6 bases). Germline-derived CDR1 and CDR2 are MNHEY and SVGAGI. V was cut by 5 bases and J by 5 bases, with 18 bases left in between. CDR3 length: 15 amino acids.

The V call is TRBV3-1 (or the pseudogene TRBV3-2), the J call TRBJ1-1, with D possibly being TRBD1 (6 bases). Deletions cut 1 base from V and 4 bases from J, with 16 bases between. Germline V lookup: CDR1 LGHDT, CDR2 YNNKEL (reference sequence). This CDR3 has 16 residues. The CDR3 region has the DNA TGTGCCAGCAGCCAAGGTTCGGGCAGGGGTACCACTGAAGCTTTCTTT. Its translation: CASSQGSGRGTTEAFF.

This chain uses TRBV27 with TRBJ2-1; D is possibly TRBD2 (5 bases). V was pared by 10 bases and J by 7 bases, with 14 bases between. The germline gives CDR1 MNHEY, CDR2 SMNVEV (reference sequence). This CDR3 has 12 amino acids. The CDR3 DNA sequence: TGTGCCACCAGGACCGGGATTAATGAGCAGTTCTTC. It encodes CATRTGINEQFF.

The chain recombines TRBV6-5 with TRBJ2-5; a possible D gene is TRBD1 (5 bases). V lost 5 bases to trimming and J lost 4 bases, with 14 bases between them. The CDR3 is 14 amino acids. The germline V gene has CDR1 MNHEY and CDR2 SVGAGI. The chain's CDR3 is CASSRTRQGETQYF. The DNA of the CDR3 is TGTGCCAGCAGTCGAACTCGTCAGGGAGAGACCCAGTACTTC.

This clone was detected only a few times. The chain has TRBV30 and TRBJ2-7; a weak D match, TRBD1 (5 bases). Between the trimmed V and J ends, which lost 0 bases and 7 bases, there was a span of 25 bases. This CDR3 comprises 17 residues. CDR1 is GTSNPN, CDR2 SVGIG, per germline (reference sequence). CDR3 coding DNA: TGTGCCTGGAGTGTTTTGCAGGGTATCGTCGTCCGCGAGGAGCAGTACTTC. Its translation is CAWSVLQGIVVREEQYF.

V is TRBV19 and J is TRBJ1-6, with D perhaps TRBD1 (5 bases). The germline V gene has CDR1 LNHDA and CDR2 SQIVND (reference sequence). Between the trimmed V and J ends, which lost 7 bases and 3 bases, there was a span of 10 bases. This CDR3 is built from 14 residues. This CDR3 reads CASTFGGYNSPLHF. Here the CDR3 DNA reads TGTGCCAGTACGTTCGGGGGCTATAATTCACCCCTCCACTTT.

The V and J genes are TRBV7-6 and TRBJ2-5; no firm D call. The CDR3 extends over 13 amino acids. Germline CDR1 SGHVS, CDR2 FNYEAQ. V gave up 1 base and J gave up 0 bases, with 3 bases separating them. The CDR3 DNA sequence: TGTGCCAGCAGCTTAGGACACCAAGAGACCCAGTACTTC. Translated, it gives CASSLGHQETQYF.

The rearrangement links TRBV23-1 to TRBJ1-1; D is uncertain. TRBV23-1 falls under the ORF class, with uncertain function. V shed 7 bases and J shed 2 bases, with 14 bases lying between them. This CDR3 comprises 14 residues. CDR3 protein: CASIPRRRNTEAFF. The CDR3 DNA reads TGCGCCAGCATTCCACGACGGCGAAACACTGAAGCTTTCTTT.

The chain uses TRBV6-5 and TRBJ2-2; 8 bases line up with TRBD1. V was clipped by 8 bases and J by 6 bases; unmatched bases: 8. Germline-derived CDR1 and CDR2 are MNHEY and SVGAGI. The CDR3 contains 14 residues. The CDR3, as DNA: TGTGCCAGCCACTGGGACAGGCTCGCCGGGGAGCTGTTTTTT. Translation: CASHWDRLAGELFF.

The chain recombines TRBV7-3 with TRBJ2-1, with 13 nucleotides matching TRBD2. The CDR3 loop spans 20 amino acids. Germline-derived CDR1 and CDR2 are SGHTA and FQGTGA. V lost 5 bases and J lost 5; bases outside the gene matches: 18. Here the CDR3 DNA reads TGTGCCAGCAGCAAAAAGCGGAGACTAGCGGGGGGCCCTGGGAACAATGAGCAGTTCTTC. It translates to CASSKKRRLAGGPGNNEQFF. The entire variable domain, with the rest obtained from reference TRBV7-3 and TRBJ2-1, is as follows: GAGVSQTPSNKVTEKGKYVELRCDPISGHTALYWYRQSLGQGPEFLIYFQGTGAADDSGLPNDRFFAVRPEGSVSTLKIQRTERGDSAVYLCASSKKRRLAGGPGNNEQFFGPGTRLTVL.

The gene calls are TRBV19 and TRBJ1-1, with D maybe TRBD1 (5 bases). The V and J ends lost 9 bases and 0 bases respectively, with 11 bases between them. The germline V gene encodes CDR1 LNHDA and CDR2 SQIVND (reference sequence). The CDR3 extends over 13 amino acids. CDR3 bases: TGTGCCAGCTCGGACAAGATGAACACTGAAGCTTTCTTT. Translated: CASSDKMNTEAFF.

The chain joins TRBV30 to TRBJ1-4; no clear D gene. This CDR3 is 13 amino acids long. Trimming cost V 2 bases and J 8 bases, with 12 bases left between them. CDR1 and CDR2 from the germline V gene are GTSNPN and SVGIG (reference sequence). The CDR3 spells CAWSPGRREKLFF. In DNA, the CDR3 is TGTGCCTGGAGTCCGGGAAGAAGGGAAAAACTGTTTTTT.

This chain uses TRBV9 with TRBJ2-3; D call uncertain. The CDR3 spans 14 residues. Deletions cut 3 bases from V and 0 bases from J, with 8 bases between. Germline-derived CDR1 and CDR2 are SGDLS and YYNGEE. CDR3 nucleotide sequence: TGTGCCAGCAGCGCTCGACTCAGCACAGATACGCAGTATTTT. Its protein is CASSARLSTDTQYF. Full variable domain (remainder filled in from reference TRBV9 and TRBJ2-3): DSGVTQTPKHLITATGQRVTLRCSPRSGDLSVYWYQQSLDQGLQFLIQYYNGEERAKGNILERFSAQQFPDLHSELNLSSLELGDSALYFCASSARLSTDTQYFGPGTRLTVL.

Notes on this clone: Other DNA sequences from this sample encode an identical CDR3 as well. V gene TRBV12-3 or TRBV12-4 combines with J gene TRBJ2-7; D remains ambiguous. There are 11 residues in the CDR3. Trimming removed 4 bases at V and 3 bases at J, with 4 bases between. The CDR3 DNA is TGTGCCAGCAGTTCCTACTACGAGCAGTACTTC. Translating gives CASSSYYEQYF.

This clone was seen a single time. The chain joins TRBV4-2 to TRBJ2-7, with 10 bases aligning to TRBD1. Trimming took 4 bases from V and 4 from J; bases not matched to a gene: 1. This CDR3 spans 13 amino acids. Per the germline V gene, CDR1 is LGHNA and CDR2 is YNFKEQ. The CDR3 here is CASSRDRGYEQYF. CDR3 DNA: TGTGCCAGCAGCCGGGACAGGGGTTACGAGCAGTACTTC.

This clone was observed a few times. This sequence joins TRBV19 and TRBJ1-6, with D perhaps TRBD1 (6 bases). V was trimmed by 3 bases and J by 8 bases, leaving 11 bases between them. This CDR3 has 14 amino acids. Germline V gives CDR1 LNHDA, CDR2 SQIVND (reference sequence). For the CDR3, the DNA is TGTGCCAGTAGTATCGGGGGGCGCTATTCACCCCTCCACTTT. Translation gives CASSIGGRYSPLHF.

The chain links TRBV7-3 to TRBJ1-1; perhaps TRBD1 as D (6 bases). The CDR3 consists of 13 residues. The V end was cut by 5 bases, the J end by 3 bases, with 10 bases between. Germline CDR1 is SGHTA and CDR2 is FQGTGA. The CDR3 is CASSAGQYTEAFF. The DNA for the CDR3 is TGTGCCAGCAGCGCCGGACAGTACACTGAAGCTTTCTTT.

CDR3 nucleotides: TGTGCCAGCAGCTTGTTCACGACTAGCACAGATACGCAGTATTTT. It encodes CASSLFTTSTDTQYF. The chain combines TRBV7-3 with TRBJ2-3; D gene uncertain. CDR1 and CDR2 (germline): SGHTA, FQGTGA. V was pared by 3 bases and J by 0 bases, with 10 bases between. The CDR3 contains 15 residues.

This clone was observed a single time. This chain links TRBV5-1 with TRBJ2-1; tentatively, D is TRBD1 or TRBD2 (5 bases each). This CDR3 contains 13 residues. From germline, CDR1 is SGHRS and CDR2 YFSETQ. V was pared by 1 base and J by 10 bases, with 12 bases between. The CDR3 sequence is CASSLRQGGEQFF. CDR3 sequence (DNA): TGCGCCAGCAGCTTGCGGCAGGGCGGGGAGCAGTTCTTC.

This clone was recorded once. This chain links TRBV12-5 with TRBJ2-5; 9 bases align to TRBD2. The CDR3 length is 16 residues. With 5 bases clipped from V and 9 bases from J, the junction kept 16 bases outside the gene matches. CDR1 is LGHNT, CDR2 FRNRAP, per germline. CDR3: CASGPSGLALPSPQYF. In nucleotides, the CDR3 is TGTGCTAGTGGTCCCTCGGGACTAGCCCTCCCATCGCCCCAGTACTTC.

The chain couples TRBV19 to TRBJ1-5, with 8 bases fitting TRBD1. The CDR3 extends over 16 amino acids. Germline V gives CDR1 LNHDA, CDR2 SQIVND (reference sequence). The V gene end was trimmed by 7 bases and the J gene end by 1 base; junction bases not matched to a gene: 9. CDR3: CASTLDRGRSNQPQHF. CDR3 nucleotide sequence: TGTGCCAGTACTCTAGACAGGGGACGAAGCAATCAGCCCCAGCATTTT.

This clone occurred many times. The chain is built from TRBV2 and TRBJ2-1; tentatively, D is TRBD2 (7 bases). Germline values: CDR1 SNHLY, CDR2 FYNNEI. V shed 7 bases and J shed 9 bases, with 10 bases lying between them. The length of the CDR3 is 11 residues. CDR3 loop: CASNRGGEQFF. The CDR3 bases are TGTGCCAGCAATAGGGGGGGTGAGCAGTTCTTC.

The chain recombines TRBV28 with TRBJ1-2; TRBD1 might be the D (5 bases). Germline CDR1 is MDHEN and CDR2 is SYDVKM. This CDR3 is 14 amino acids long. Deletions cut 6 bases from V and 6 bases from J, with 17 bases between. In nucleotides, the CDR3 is TGTGCCAGCAGCCCCGCCGACCGAGGGGATGGCTACACCTTC. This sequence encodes CASSPADRGDGYTF.

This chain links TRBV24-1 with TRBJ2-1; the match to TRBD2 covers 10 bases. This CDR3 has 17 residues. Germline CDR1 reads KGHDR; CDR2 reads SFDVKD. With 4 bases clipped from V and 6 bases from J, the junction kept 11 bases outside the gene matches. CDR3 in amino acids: CATSDPKLAGRLNEQFF. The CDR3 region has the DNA TGTGCCACCAGTGACCCCAAACTAGCGGGGCGCCTCAATGAGCAGTTCTTC.

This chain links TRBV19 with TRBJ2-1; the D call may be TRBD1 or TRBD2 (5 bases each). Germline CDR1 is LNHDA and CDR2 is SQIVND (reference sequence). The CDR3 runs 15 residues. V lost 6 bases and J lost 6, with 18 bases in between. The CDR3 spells CASSPFGASSNEQFF. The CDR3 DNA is TGTGCCAGTAGCCCTTTTGGGGCTAGCTCCAATGAGCAGTTCTTC.